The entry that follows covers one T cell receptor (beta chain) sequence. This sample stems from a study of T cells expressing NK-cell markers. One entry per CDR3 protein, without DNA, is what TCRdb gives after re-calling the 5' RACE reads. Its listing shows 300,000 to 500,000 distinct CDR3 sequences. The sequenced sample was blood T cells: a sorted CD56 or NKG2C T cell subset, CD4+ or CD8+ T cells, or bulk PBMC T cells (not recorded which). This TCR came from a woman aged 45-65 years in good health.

CDR3 loop: CSVGEGASTEAFF. The chain has TRBV29-1 and TRBJ1-1; there is no DNA to check the TCRdb D call of TRBD1. Germline CDR1 reads SQVTM; CDR2 reads ANQGSEA. The CDR3 is 13 amino acids.